These 28 T cell receptor beta chains were sequenced from one sample in a study of T-cell reconstitution after alpha-beta-depleted transplantation in children. The TCRbeta library incorporated unique molecular identifiers. TCRdb independently ran MiXCR on the PCR reads; one entry per CDR3 protein. The repertoire holds hundreds of thousands of distinct CDR3 sequences, with around a sixth as singletons. The material sequenced was PBMCs from the stem cell graft donor, taken from the stem cell graft. The receptors shown here come from a human donor who donated a stem cell graft to a child with acute myeloid leukemia.

This clonotype was seen ten or more times. The chain combines TRBV20-1 with TRBJ1-5; D not resolved. V shed 3 bases and J shed 2 bases, with 14 bases lying between them. Germline-derived CDR1 and CDR2 are DFQATT and SNEGSKA (reference sequence). The CDR3 is made up of 15 amino acids. The CDR3 coding sequence is TGCAGTGCTAGTGGAAGTCGTTTGGGCAATCAGCCCCAGCATTTT. Translated, it gives CSASGSRLGNQPQHF.

This clonotype was detected only a few times. The V call is TRBV5-1, the J call TRBJ1-2; D is unclear. V lost 3 bases to trimming and J lost 5 bases, with 23 bases between them. Germline V lookup: CDR1 SGHRS, CDR2 YFSETQ. The CDR3 totals 17 residues. The CDR3 spells CASSSGPSSRPGYGYTF. Here the CDR3 DNA reads TGCGCCAGCAGCTCCGGCCCAAGCAGTAGACCTGGGTATGGCTACACCTTC.

At least ten counts were recorded for this clonotype. The rearrangement uses TRBV5-1 and TRBJ1-2; 10 positions match TRBD1. Looked up from germline, CDR1 is SGHRS and CDR2 is YFSETQ. V lost 7 bases to trimming and J lost 10 bases; unmatched junction nucleotides: 4. This CDR3 comprises 11 residues. The CDR3 DNA reads as TGCGCCAGCTTTGGGACAGGGGTCTACACCTTC. It codes for CASFGTGVYTF.

There are a few counts of this clonotype. The genes are TRBV20-1 and TRBJ2-3; no reliable D call. This CDR3 comprises 14 residues. Germline CDR1 is DFQATT and CDR2 is SNEGSKA (reference sequence). V dropped 7 bases and J dropped 5 bases, with 19 bases sitting between them. The CDR3 protein is CSGSRARNRDTQYF. In nucleotides, the CDR3 is TGCAGTGGCTCAAGGGCCCGCAACCGAGATACGCAGTATTTT.

This clonotype has just a few counts. The J gene is TRBJ1-2, the V gene TRBV20-1; D call uncertain. This CDR3 comprises 12 residues. The germline CDR1 and CDR2 sequences are DFQATT and SNEGSKA (reference sequence). V lost 5 bases and J lost 2, with 9 bases in between. The CDR3 region is CSAPDGNYGYTF. CDR3 coding DNA: TGCAGTGCTCCCGACGGGAACTATGGCTACACCTTC.

This clonotype was counted at least ten times. CDR3 coding DNA: TGCAGCGTCTTCGGACAGGGGGCCTATGGCTACACCTTC. Protein product: CSVFGQGAYGYTF. The chain recombines TRBV29-1 with TRBJ1-2; 11 nucleotides align to TRBD1. There are 13 residues in the CDR3. The V segment lost 6 bases and the J segment 4 bases; nucleotides outside the gene matches: 4. Per germline, CDR1 SQVTM and CDR2 ANQGSEA.

V gene TRBV29-1 combines with J gene TRBJ2-2; 7 bases line up with TRBD1. The CDR3 totals 14 residues. J was trimmed by 2 bases and V by 7 bases; bases with no gene match: 7. Germline CDR1 is SQVTM and CDR2 is ANQGSEA. CDR3: CSAEGTDNTGELFF. As DNA, the CDR3 is TGCAGCGCCGAAGGGACAGATAACACCGGGGAGCTGTTTTTT.

This clonotype came up many times. CDR3 amino acids: CASSPGTTNTEAFF. CDR3 DNA: TGTGCCAGCAGCCCGGGGACAACGAACACTGAAGCTTTCTTT. The genes are TRBV7-2 and TRBJ1-1, with TRBD1 as a possible D gene (6 bases). The CDR3 sequence is 14 residues long. V dropped 5 bases and J dropped 1 base, with 11 bases sitting between them. CDR1 is SGHTA and CDR2 is FQGNSA in the germline V gene.

This clonotype was seen a single time. The chain couples TRBV5-1 to TRBJ1-1, with 7 bases aligning to TRBD1. CDR3 length equals 15 residues. V trimming: 4 bases; J trimming: 4 bases; junction bases outside the gene matches: 10. Looked up from germline, CDR1 is SGHRS and CDR2 is YFSETQ. CDR3 sequence: CASSIRQGPGTEAFF. The CDR3 DNA reads TGCGCCAGCAGCATAAGACAGGGTCCAGGCACTGAAGCTTTCTTT.

This clonotype was detected a few times. The chain joins TRBV6-1 to TRBJ2-7; weak D call: TRBD1 (6 bases). The germline V gene encodes CDR1 MNHNS and CDR2 SASEGT. V was shortened by 2 bases and J by 1 base, with 12 bases between the two germline ends. This CDR3 has 15 amino acids. CDR3 residues: CASSEQGRGSYEQYV. The CDR3 DNA reads TGTGCCAGCAGTGAACAGGGGCGCGGTTCCTACGAGCAGTACGTC.

This clonotype was seen ten or more times. The chain joins TRBV27 to TRBJ1-6; tentative D call: TRBD1 (6 bases). The CDR3 loop spans 15 amino acids. Germline V gene lookup returns CDR1 MNHEY and CDR2 SMNVEV (reference sequence). V was clipped by 7 bases and J by 9 bases, with 19 bases between them. The CDR3 spells CASTSRQESSSPLHF. In nucleotides, the CDR3 is TGTGCCAGCACCAGCAGACAGGAGTCGTCTTCACCCCTCCACTTT.

This CDR3 reads CASSPGYADTQYF. DNA for the CDR3: TGTGCCAGCAGTCCCGGTTATGCAGATACGCAGTATTTT. The chain employs TRBV6-2 or TRBV6-3 and TRBJ2-3, with D uncertain. The CDR3 length is 13 residues. Germline V gene lookup returns CDR1 MNHEY and CDR2 SVGEGT. The V and J ends lost 5 bases and 4 bases respectively, with 10 bases between them.

This clonotype was recorded at least ten times. The chain employs TRBV20-1 and TRBJ1-5, with D hard to call. Trimming left V 6 bases short and J 2 bases short, with 14 bases between. The CDR3 is 14 amino acids. Germline lookup yields CDR1 DFQATT and CDR2 SNEGSKA (reference sequence). This CDR3 reads CSANKTPGNQPQHF. CDR3 coding DNA: TGCAGTGCCAATAAAACTCCGGGCAATCAGCCCCAGCATTTT.

A few counts support this clonotype. This rearrangement joins TRBV27 to TRBJ2-3; D might be TRBD1 (6 bases). The CDR3 has 17 residues. V lost 3 bases to trimming and J lost 2 bases, with 18 bases between them. From germline, CDR1 is MNHEY and CDR2 SMNVEV (reference sequence). CDR3 bases: TGTGCCAGCAGTTTCTCGCCCCGGGACACCGACACAGATACGCAGTATTTT. Protein sequence: CASSFSPRDTDTDTQYF.

This clonotype has a count of ten or more. The chain joins TRBV6-5 to TRBJ2-2, with TRBD1 identical over 9 bases. The trim removed 5 bases at V and 13 bases at J, leaving 11 bases unmatched. The CDR3 length is 14 residues. From germline, CDR1 is MNHEY and CDR2 SVGAGI. CDR3 DNA sequence: TGTGCCAGCAGTCTTAACGGACAGGGGATGGGGCTGTTTTTT. As protein: CASSLNGQGMGLFF.

The sample holds a few counts of this clonotype. The chain employs TRBV12-3 or TRBV12-4 and TRBJ2-3; D might be TRBD1 or TRBD2, each matching 6 bases. V gave up 5 bases and J gave up 1 base, with 13 bases separating them. The CDR3 runs 15 residues. Written as DNA, the CDR3 is TGTGCCAGCAGTCGCTCGGGGGCGGGCACAGATACGCAGTATTTT. It codes for CASSRSGAGTDTQYF.

J is TRBJ1-1 and V is TRBV4-1; 8 bases agree with TRBD1. V lost 1 base and J lost 4; bases outside the gene matches: 8. Germline V gene sequence: CDR1 MGHRA, CDR2 YSYEKL. This CDR3 region has 16 residues. This CDR3 is CASSQGAGGLGTEAFF. The CDR3 coding sequence is TGCGCCAGCAGCCAAGGGGCAGGGGGCCTCGGCACTGAAGCTTTCTTT.

The gene calls are TRBV20-1 and TRBJ1-6; possible D gene TRBD1, 5 bases. Trimming removed 5 bases at V and 0 bases at J, with 11 bases between. The germline CDR1 and CDR2 sequences are DFQATT and SNEGSKA (reference sequence). The CDR3 runs 15 residues. CDR3 amino acids: CSARQLLSYNSPLHF. DNA of the CDR3: TGCAGTGCTCGACAGTTACTCTCCTATAATTCACCCCTCCACTTT.

The chain carries TRBV6-4 and TRBJ2-1; 7 bases are a match to TRBD2. CDR3 size: 19 residues. CDR1 is MRHNA and CDR2 is SNTAGT in the germline V gene. V dropped 11 bases and J dropped 7; count of bases not matched to a gene: 29. The CDR3 sequence: CALCLSGLRVMGGRNEQFF. Here the CDR3 DNA reads TGTGCCCTCTGTTTATCAGGGTTGCGGGTGATGGGGGGGAGGAATGAGCAGTTCTTC.

This clonotype was recorded a few times. The V call is TRBV7-2, the J call TRBJ2-1; D might be TRBD2 (5 bases). The CDR3 totals 14 residues. Trimming left V 1 base short and J 6 bases short, with 10 bases between. The germline V gene has CDR1 SGHTA and CDR2 FQGNSA. DNA for the CDR3: TGTGCCAGCAGCTTAGTTGACTATTCCAATGAGCAGTTCTTC. This gives the protein CASSLVDYSNEQFF.

Ten or more counts support this clonotype. The gene calls are TRBV29-1 and TRBJ2-2, with D hard to call. The CDR3 covers 14 residues. The V gene's germline CDR1 is SQVTM and CDR2 ANQGSEA. V gave up 4 bases and J gave up 2 bases, with 11 bases separating them. The CDR3 nucleotides read TGCAGCGTTGGGACCGCGCGAAACACCGGGGAGCTGTTTTTT. The encoded protein is CSVGTARNTGELFF.

This clonotype was counted many times. CDR3 in DNA: TGCAGTGCCCCCCGGGGGCTGTATGGCTATGGCTACACCTTC. It translates to CSAPRGLYGYGYTF. V usage is TRBV20-1 and J usage is TRBJ1-2; tentatively, D is TRBD1 (6 bases). CDR1 DFQATT and CDR2 SNEGSKA come from the germline V gene (reference sequence). The CDR3 contains 14 residues. V was pared by 6 bases and J by 4 bases, with 18 bases between.

There are many counts of this clonotype. This chain uses TRBV24-1 with TRBJ2-5; a possible D gene is TRBD1 (6 bases). From germline, CDR1 is KGHDR and CDR2 SFDVKD. Trimming pared 5 bases from V and 4 bases from J, leaving 16 bases between. The CDR3 covers 15 residues. As DNA, the CDR3 is TGTGCCACCAGTGCCCCTTACAGGGATAGAGAGACCCAGTACTTC. Its translation is CATSAPYRDRETQYF.

This clonotype was picked up many times. The rearrangement uses TRBV29-1 and TRBJ2-1; the D is unclear. The CDR3 is 11 residues long. The V gene's germline CDR1 is SQVTM and CDR2 ANQGSEA. Trimming took 4 bases from V and 2 from J, leaving 3 bases between them. The CDR3 reads CSVVTYNEQFF. Here the CDR3 DNA reads TGCAGCGTTGTTACCTACAATGAGCAGTTCTTC.

This clonotype came up a few times. CDR3 bases: TGCAGTGCTAGTTCGGGGGTCACAGATACGCAGTATTTT. The encoded protein is CSASSGVTDTQYF. The chain uses TRBV20-1 and TRBJ2-3, with a possible D match to TRBD2 (6 bases). This CDR3 has 13 amino acids. Trimming pared 3 bases from V and 2 bases from J, leaving 9 bases between. Germline loops: CDR1 DFQATT, CDR2 SNEGSKA (reference sequence).

This CDR3 is CSAREHTEAFF. The DNA for the CDR3 is TGCAGTGCTAGAGAACACACTGAAGCTTTCTTT. This chain uses TRBV20-1 with TRBJ1-1; no firm D call. Germline V gene data show CDR1 as DFQATT and CDR2 as SNEGSKA (reference sequence). The CDR3 totals 11 residues. V lost 0 bases and J lost 3, with 2 bases in between.

This clonotype has a count of ten or more. The junction differs from germline at one of its ends, possibly a read error. This chain uses TRBV20-1 with TRBJ1-2, with 9 bases identical to TRBD1. CDR1 DFQATT and CDR2 SNEGSKA come from the germline V gene (reference sequence). The CDR3 contains 15 residues. Here the CDR3 reads CSARDRGGGQGAPLF. In nucleotides, the CDR3 is TGCAGTGCTAGAGATCGAGGGGGGGGACAGGGAGCTCCACTCTTC.

This clonotype was seen only a few times. The V and J genes are TRBV12-3 or TRBV12-4 and TRBJ2-1, with 7 bases fitting TRBD2. V lost 4 bases to trimming and J lost 6 bases; unmatched junction nucleotides: 3. The CDR3 loop spans 13 amino acids. This chain's CDR3 is CASSWRGGNEQFF. CDR3 nucleotides: TGTGCCAGCAGTTGGCGCGGGGGCAATGAGCAGTTCTTC.